This entry is about one T cell receptor beta chain. Its specificity is unknown. These data come from a study of CD8 T cells in ankylosing spondylitis. A quantitative 5'-RACE method, one with molecular barcodes, was used to make TCR beta libraries. One entry per CDR3 protein results from TCRdb running MiXCR on the 5' RACE reads. Seen here are 300,000 to 400,000 distinct CDR3 sequences, about a fifth observed once, and the top ten hold about 17%. Overall study results and limits: Disease-associated clones were reportedly significantly overrepresented in matched ankylosing spondylitis synovial fluid. Seemingly characteristic of ankylosing spondylitis blood was a TCR beta motif consisting of roughly 8 highly homologous variants.

Source material: blood, either unsorted or a sorted T cell fraction (not recorded which). The origin of this receptor is a male donor with ankylosing spondylitis.

The CDR3 region has the DNA TGTGCCAGCAGCTACGCGGGTGACGAGCAGTACTTC. Residues: CASSYAGDEQYF. The chain has TRBV7-9 and TRBJ2-7, with a tentative D call TRBD2 (5 bases). There are 12 residues in the CDR3. Trimming took off 4 bases at V and 5 bases at J, with 9 bases between the two ends. CDR1 is SEHNR, CDR2 FQNEAQ, per germline (reference sequence). Filled out from reference TRBV7-9 and TRBJ2-7, the complete variable domain reads DTGVSQNPRHKITKRGQNVTFRCDPISEHNRLYWYRQTLGQGPEFLTYFQNEAQLEKSRLLSDRFSAERPKGSFSTLEIQRTEQGDSAMYLCASSYAGDEQYFGPGTRLTVT.